This paragraph covers one T cell receptor (beta chain) sequence. This sample is part of a study of preoperative IRX-2 immunotherapy in early breast cancer. Libraries were prepared by immunoSEQ multiplex PCR; TCRdb keeps only in-frame clonotypes and omits some of them. The sample includes roughly 34,000 clones, approximately 89% of them seen just once. Deletions cut 0 bases from V and 3 bases from J, with 14 bases between. CDR1 SGHRS and CDR2 YFSETQ come from the germline V gene. CDR3 length: 16 residues. This sample's treatment: preoperative locoregional IRX-2 cytokine immunotherapy. Preoperative locoregional IRX-2 cytokine immunotherapy was tested in the phase Ib source study.

The TCR sequence derives from a human donor with breast cancer. The chain uses TRBV5-1 and TRBJ2-3; the D gene is possibly TRBD2 (5 bases). Source: tumor tissue, taken after IRX-2 immunotherapy. This CDR3 is CASSLGTATETDTQYF. The CDR3 DNA is TGCGCCAGCAGCTTGGGGACTGCCACGGAAACAGATACGCAGTATTTT.